Listed below are T cell receptor beta chains from one sample, sequenced in a study of neurological immune-mediated disorders. Via MiXCR, TCRdb re-called the 5' RACE reads, giving one row per CDR3 protein. Of tens of thousands of distinct CDR3 sequences listed, 5.5% to 6.5% are singletons. The sequenced sample consisted of PBMCs. These receptors were collected from a woman in her fifties or sixties with multiple sclerosis. Both conserved end residues are part of each CDR3. Each record gives: clone size, V gene, J gene, D gene, CDR3 DNA, CDR3 protein. A D gene is named only where the DNA matches it firmly. Expanded clones get a size class; other rows say once, few or many, or leave the size out.

clone_size: many
v_call: TRBV6-6
j_call: TRBJ2-2
d_call: NA
cdr3_nt: TGTGCCAGCAGGACATCAGGAGTCGCGAACACCGGGGAGCTGTTTTTT
cdr3_aa: CASRTSGVANTGELFF

clone_size: few
v_call: TRBV5-6
j_call: TRBJ2-7
d_call: NA
cdr3_nt: TGTGCCAGCAGCGACGGTCAGACCTCCTACGAGCAGTACTTC
cdr3_aa: CASSDGQTSYEQYF

clone_size: many
v_call: TRBV7-2
j_call: TRBJ2-7
d_call: NA
cdr3_nt: TGTGCCAGCAGCTTAGAAGGACAGTTCGAGCAGTACTTC
cdr3_aa: CASSLEGQFEQYF

clone_size: many
v_call: TRBV3-1
j_call: TRBJ1-1
d_call: NA
cdr3_nt: TGTGCCAGCAGCCTTGTGGAGGGAGAAGCTTTCTTT
cdr3_aa: CASSLVEGEAFF

clone_size: NA
v_call: TRBV3-1
j_call: TRBJ1-4
d_call: NA
cdr3_nt: TGTGCCAGCAGCCAAGCTTTTGGGGCAACTAATGAAAAACTGTTTTTT
cdr3_aa: CASSQAFGATNEKLFF

clone_size: many
v_call: TRBV3-1
j_call: TRBJ1-2
d_call: NA
cdr3_nt: TGTGCCAGCAGCCCCCGACAGGAGAGTGGCTACACCTTC
cdr3_aa: CASSPRQESGYTF

clone_size: many
v_call: TRBV20-1
j_call: TRBJ1-5
d_call: NA
cdr3_nt: TGCAGTGCTAGAGATTCTGGAGGAGGAGGGCAGCCCCAGCATTTT
cdr3_aa: CSARDSGGGGQPQHF

clone_size: many
v_call: TRBV5-1
j_call: TRBJ2-1
d_call: NA
cdr3_nt: TGCGCCAGCAGCTTGGGCTTGGAGGAGCAGTTCTTC
cdr3_aa: CASSLGLEEQFF

clone_size: many
v_call: TRBV7-2
j_call: TRBJ2-5
d_call: NA
cdr3_nt: TGTGCCAGCAGCTCGAGGGGTCAGGGTGTGGAGACCCAGTACTTC
cdr3_aa: CASSSRGQGVETQYF

clone_size: many
v_call: TRBV7-8
j_call: TRBJ1-1
d_call: TRBD1
cdr3_nt: TGTGCCAGCAGCCCGACAGGGCTGTTTGGTGAAGCTTTCTTT
cdr3_aa: CASSPTGLFGEAFF

clone_size: many
v_call: TRBV27
j_call: TRBJ2-7
d_call: NA
cdr3_nt: TGTGCCAGCAGGGAACAGTACGCCTACGAGCAGTACTTC
cdr3_aa: CASREQYAYEQYF

clone_size: many
v_call: TRBV11-2
j_call: TRBJ1-1
d_call: NA
cdr3_nt: TGTGCCAGCAGCACGTGGGGGACTGAAGCTTTCTTT
cdr3_aa: CASSTWGTEAFF

clone_size: many
v_call: TRBV10-2
j_call: TRBJ2-2
d_call: NA
cdr3_nt: TGCGCCAGCCGCAACAGGGCGGACACCGGGGAGCTGTTTTTT
cdr3_aa: CASRNRADTGELFF

clone_size: few
v_call: TRBV14
j_call: TRBJ1-2
d_call: TRBD1
cdr3_nt: TGTGCCAGCAGCCTAACCGGGACAGGATACACCTTC
cdr3_aa: CASSLTGTGYTF

clone_size: many
v_call: TRBV5-1
j_call: TRBJ1-3
d_call: NA
cdr3_nt: TGCGCCAGCAGCCCCCAGGCCTCTGGAAACACCATATATTTT
cdr3_aa: CASSPQASGNTIYF

clone_size: many
v_call: TRBV29-1
j_call: TRBJ2-5
d_call: NA
cdr3_nt: TGCAGCCTTCGACGGTACCAAGAGACCCAGTACTTC
cdr3_aa: CSLRRYQETQYF

clone_size: many
v_call: TRBV5-1
j_call: TRBJ1-5
d_call: TRBD1
cdr3_nt: TGCGCCAGCAGCCCGACAGGGGACCAGCCCCAGCATTTT
cdr3_aa: CASSPTGDQPQHF

clone_size: NA
v_call: TRBV15
j_call: TRBJ1-2
d_call: NA
cdr3_nt: TGTGCCACCAGCAGAGTCCAGGACTATGGCTACACCTTC
cdr3_aa: CATSRVQDYGYTF

clone_size: many
v_call: TRBV6-5
j_call: TRBJ1-5
d_call: TRBD1
cdr3_nt: TGTGCCAGCAGTCGACAGGGCCAGGTGGGCAATCAGCCCCAGCATTTT
cdr3_aa: CASSRQGQVGNQPQHF

clone_size: many
v_call: TRBV3-1
j_call: TRBJ2-3
d_call: TRBD2
cdr3_nt: TGTGCCAGCAGCCAACGAAACGGACTAGATTCCTATTTT
cdr3_aa: CASSQRNGLDSYF

clone_size: NA
v_call: TRBV3-1
j_call: TRBJ2-2
d_call: TRBD2
cdr3_nt: TGTGCCAGCAGCCAACAACGGGGGGGCACCGGGGAGCTGTTTTTT
cdr3_aa: CASSQQRGGTGELFF

clone_size: many
v_call: TRBV3-1
j_call: TRBJ1-1
d_call: NA
cdr3_nt: TGTGCCAGCAGCCAAGCAGGGGTAGGTAGAACTGAAGCTTTCTTT
cdr3_aa: CASSQAGVGRTEAFF